The 14 T cell receptor beta chains reported below all come from one sample, sequenced in a study of T cells in Graves' hyperthyroidism and ophthalmopathy. Authors of the study amplified TCR beta CDR3 regions from RNA transcripts. The HTBI primer set served for first-round RT-PCR of the TCR CDR3. TCRdb called the multiplex PCR reads again in MiXCR, with one record for every CDR3 protein. The sample shows roughly 380,000 distinct CDR3 sequences, roughly 15% of them seen only once. Specimen: blood. The origin of the receptors is a woman in her late teens or twenties with Graves' hyperthyroidism.

The sample holds many counts of this clonotype. The chain employs TRBV20-1 and TRBJ2-3, with 7 nucleotides matching TRBD2. The CDR3 has 14 amino acids. Germline V lookup: CDR1 DFQATT, CDR2 SNEGSKA (reference sequence). V gave up 6 bases and J gave up 5 bases; unmatched junction bases: 11. Here the CDR3 reads CSATAGVAGDTQYF. The CDR3 DNA sequence: TGCAGTGCCACGGCGGGGGTAGCGGGAGATACGCAGTATTTT.

This clonotype was counted many times. The DNA for the CDR3 is TGTGCCAGCAGCTTAGAAAACTGGAGCTCCTACGAGCAGTACTTC. This encodes CASSLENWSSYEQYF. This chain links TRBV11-2 with TRBJ2-7; D uncertain. Trimming removed 0 bases at V and 0 bases at J, with 9 bases between. The CDR3 is 15 amino acids. Germline lookup yields CDR1 SGHAT and CDR2 FQNNGV. Variable domain in full (rest from reference TRBV11-2 and TRBJ2-7): EAGVAQSPRYKIIEKRQSVAFWCNPISGHATLYWYQQILGQGPKLLIQFQNNGVVDDSQLPKDRFSAERLKGVDSTLKIQPAKLEDSAVYLCASSLENWSSYEQYFGPGTRLTVT.

This clonotype has at least ten counts. This chain joins TRBV28 and TRBJ2-7, with 7 bases that match TRBD2. The germline gives CDR1 MDHEN, CDR2 SYDVKM. The CDR3 has 15 amino acids. After removal of 7 bases from V and 4 bases from J, the junction contained 13 bases not matched to a gene. The CDR3 loop reads CASTPYRRESYEQYF. The CDR3 region has the DNA TGTGCCAGCACCCCATATAGGCGGGAGAGTTACGAGCAGTACTTC.

This clonotype was seen many times. The V call is TRBV7-8, the J call TRBJ2-7; tentatively, D is TRBD2 (6 bases). CDR3 length equals 14 residues. From germline, CDR1 is SGHVS and CDR2 FQNEAQ. V gave up 5 bases and J gave up 1 base, with 12 bases separating them. Here the CDR3 reads CASSPLEGSYEQYF. In nucleotides, the CDR3 is TGTGCCAGCAGCCCCCTGGAGGGATCCTACGAGCAGTACTTC.

Concerning this clonotype itself: A much larger clone lies one base from this, so it may be a read error. The rearrangement joins TRBV20-1 to TRBJ1-1, with TRBD1 matching 10 bases. The CDR3 consists of 14 residues. V trimming: 7 bases; J trimming: 5 bases; junction bases outside the gene matches: 10. Per germline, CDR1 DFQATT and CDR2 SNEGSKA (reference sequence). Written as DNA, the CDR3 is TGCAGTGTTATAACCGGGACAGGGGATACTGAAGCTTTCTTT. Amino acid sequence: CSVITGTGDTEAFF.

This chain uses TRBV30 with TRBJ1-6, with 7 positions matching TRBD1. The CDR3 has 13 residues. Trimming took 8 bases from V and 7 from J; bases not matched to a gene: 8. Germline V gene lookup returns CDR1 GTSNPN and CDR2 SVGIG (reference sequence). CDR3 residues: CATTTGLNSPLHF. The CDR3 DNA sequence: TGTGCCACGACGACAGGGCTCAATTCACCCCTCCACTTT.

At least ten counts were recorded for this clonotype. The chain joins TRBV28 to TRBJ1-2; TRBD1 might be the D (6 bases). The CDR3 has 18 residues. V dropped 10 bases and J dropped 1 base, with 28 bases sitting between them. Germline V lookup: CDR1 MDHEN, CDR2 SYDVKM. Here the CDR3 reads CATTNRRGPTTFNYGYTF. CDR3 nucleotides: TGTGCCACCACTAACCGCAGGGGACCCACCACCTTTAACTATGGCTACACCTTC.

This chain uses TRBV29-1 with TRBJ2-7, with 10 bases identical to TRBD1. V was clipped by 7 bases and J by 1 base; unmatched bases: 4. The CDR3 contains 13 residues. CDR1 and CDR2 (germline): SQVTM, ANQGSEA. As DNA, the CDR3 is TGCAGCGGGGGACAGGGGCGTTCCTACGAGCAGTACTTC. Its translation: CSGGQGRSYEQYF.

This clonotype was found many times. The chain links TRBV6-1 to TRBJ2-5, with D unresolved. The CDR3 is made up of 10 amino acids. Trimming removed 8 bases from V and 4 bases from J, with 5 bases in between. Germline CDR1 reads MNHNS; CDR2 reads SASEGT. The DNA of the CDR3 is TGTGCCAGCCGATTAGAGACCCAGTACTTC. Translating it yields CASRLETQYF.

This clonotype was seen at least ten times. A read error may explain this, as a much larger clone is one base away. V gene TRBV7-8 combines with J gene TRBJ2-1; D gene ambiguous. Germline CDR1 SGHVS, CDR2 FQNEAQ. Trimming took off 1 base at V and 5 bases at J, with 3 bases between the two ends. CDR3 size: 12 residues. CDR3 in DNA: TGTGCCAGCAGCTTAGTCAACAATGAGCAGTTCTTC. Residues: CASSLVNNEQFF.

This clonotype was counted many times. The rearrangement links TRBV11-2 to TRBJ2-2, with no clear D. This CDR3 contains 13 residues. Germline lookup yields CDR1 SGHAT and CDR2 FQNNGV. Trimming pared 2 bases from V and 7 bases from J, leaving 8 bases between. The CDR3 coding sequence is TGTGCCAGCAGCTTAAATGCGGTCGGGGAGCTGTTTTTT. This sequence encodes CASSLNAVGELFF. Full variable domain (remainder filled in from reference TRBV11-2 and TRBJ2-2): EAGVAQSPRYKIIEKRQSVAFWCNPISGHATLYWYQQILGQGPKLLIQFQNNGVVDDSQLPKDRFSAERLKGVDSTLKIQPAKLEDSAVYLCASSLNAVGELFFGEGSRLTVL.

J is TRBJ2-2 and V is TRBV2, with D maybe TRBD2 (6 bases). CDR1 SNHLY and CDR2 FYNNEI come from the germline V gene. With 7 bases removed from V and 5 bases from J, the gap between germline ends came to 11 bases. CDR3 length equals 13 residues. In DNA form, the CDR3 reads TGTGCCAGCATAGCGGAGAGTACCGGGGAGCTGTTTTTT. Amino acid sequence: CASIAESTGELFF.

This clonotype was seen many times. The chain employs TRBV10-3 and TRBJ2-7; TRBD2 matches 12 bases. CDR1 is ENHRY and CDR2 is SYGVKD in the germline V gene. This CDR3 region has 17 residues. V lost 4 bases to trimming and J lost 4 bases; unmatched junction nucleotides: 11. The CDR3 here is CAISGTSGTVGIYEQYF. The CDR3 DNA reads TGTGCCATCAGTGGGACTAGCGGGACCGTGGGGATATACGAGCAGTACTTC.

Note on this clonotype: A single base separates this from a much larger clone, so it may be a read error. The chain uses TRBV5-5 and TRBJ1-5, with D maybe TRBD1 (5 bases). Germline loops: CDR1 SGHKS, CDR2 YYEKEE (reference sequence). CDR3 length equals 15 residues. The CDR3 spells CANSLISGYNQPQHF. As DNA, the CDR3 is TGTGCCAACAGCCTAATCTCAGGGTACAATCAGCCCCAGCATTTT.